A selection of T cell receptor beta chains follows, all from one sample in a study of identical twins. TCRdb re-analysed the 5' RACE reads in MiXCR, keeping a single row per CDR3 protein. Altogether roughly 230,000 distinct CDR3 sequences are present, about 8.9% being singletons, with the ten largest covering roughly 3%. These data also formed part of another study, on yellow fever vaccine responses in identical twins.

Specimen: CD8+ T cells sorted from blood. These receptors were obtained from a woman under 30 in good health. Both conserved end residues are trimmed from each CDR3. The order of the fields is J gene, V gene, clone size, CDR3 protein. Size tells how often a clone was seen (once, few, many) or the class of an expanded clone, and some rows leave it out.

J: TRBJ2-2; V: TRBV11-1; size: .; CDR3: ASSLRQGAISDTGELF
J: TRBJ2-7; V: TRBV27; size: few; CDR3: ASSLYYPAYEQY
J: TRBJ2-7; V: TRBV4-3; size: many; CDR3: ASSPDPSGTYEQY
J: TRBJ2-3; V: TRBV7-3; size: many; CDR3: ASSLRGRGATDTQY
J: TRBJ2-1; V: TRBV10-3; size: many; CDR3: AISESTYSAVYNEQF
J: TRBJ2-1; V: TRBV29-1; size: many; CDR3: SAQRESYNEQF
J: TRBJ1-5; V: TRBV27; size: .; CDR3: ASSFADPASSNQPQH
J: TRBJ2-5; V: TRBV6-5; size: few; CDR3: ASSYSGGPRQETQY
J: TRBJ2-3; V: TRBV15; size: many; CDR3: ATSRDPGQGVDTQY
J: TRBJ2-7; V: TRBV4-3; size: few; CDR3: ASSGGLATYEQY
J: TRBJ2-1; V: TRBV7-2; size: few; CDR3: ASSLVTGGPYNEQF
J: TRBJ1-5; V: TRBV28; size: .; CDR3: ASSLLKEGGQPQH
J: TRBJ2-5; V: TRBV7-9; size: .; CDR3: ASSLVAGRKETQY
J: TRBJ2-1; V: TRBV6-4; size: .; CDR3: ASSDGSGEHNEQF
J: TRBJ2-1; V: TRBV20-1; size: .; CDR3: SARDPTSGVEQF
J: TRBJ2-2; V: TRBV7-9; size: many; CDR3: ASSWAGELF
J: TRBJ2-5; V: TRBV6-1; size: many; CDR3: ASSKPPGVWETQY
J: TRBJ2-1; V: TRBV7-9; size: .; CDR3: ASISGARINEQF
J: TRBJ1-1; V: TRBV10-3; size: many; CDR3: AISDRGNTEAF
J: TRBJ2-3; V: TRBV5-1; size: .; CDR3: ASSSGTSLPDTQY
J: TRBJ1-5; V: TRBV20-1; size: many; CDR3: SARDEETGVSQPQH
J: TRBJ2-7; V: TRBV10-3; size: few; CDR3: AISESVLAYEQY
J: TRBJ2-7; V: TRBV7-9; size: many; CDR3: ASSLQQGAYEQY
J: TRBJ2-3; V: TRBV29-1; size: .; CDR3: SVEAPVGVGTDTQY
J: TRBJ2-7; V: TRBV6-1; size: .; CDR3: ASTPDSTYEQY
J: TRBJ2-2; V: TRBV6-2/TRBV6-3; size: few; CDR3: ASSYYTRDQTGELF
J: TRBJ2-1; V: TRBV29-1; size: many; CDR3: SVGDLNYNEQF
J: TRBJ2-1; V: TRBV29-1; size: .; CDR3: SVEDVGGYNEQF
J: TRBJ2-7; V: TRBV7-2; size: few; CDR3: ASSLVFGWDEQY
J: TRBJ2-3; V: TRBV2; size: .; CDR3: ASREAVKSTDTQY
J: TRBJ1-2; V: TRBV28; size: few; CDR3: ASSSFDLNREYGYT
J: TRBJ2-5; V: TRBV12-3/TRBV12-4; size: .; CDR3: ASSIRDSQETQY
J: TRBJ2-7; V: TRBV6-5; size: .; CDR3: ASSYSLDREQY
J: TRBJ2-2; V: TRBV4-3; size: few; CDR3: ASSQDFRSVSTGELF
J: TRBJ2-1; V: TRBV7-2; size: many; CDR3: ASSQMTSGYNEQF
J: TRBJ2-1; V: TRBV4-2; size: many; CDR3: ASSQPGLKNNEQF
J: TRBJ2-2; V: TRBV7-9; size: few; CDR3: ASSSSLVTGELF
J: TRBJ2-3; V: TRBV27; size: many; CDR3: ASFPGQSLRGSGTDTQY
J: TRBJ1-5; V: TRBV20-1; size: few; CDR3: SARPPQGQRLWQPQH
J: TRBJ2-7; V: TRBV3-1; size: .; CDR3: ASSQDLGTGTYEQY
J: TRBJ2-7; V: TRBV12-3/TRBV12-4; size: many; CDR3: ASSSGWREY
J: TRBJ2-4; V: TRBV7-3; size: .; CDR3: ASSPHGGLADLAKNIQY
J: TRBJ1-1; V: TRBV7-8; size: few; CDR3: ASRDLRRGMRGGTEAF
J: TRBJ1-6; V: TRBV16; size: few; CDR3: ASSQYGTGGNSPLH
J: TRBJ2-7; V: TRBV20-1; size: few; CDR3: SAWSFTSGSSDEQY
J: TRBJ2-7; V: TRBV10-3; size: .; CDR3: ATTSGVYEQY
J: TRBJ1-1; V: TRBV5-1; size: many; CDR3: ASSLTANTEAF